These 14 T cell receptor beta chains originate from one sample sequenced in a study of blood T cell repertoires in COVID-19 (dated by TCRdb to the early 2020s). The receptor library was made with the immunoSEQ multiplex PCR assay. Sourced from immuneACCESS, this table was stored by TCRdb with only in-frame sequences that have V and J called. A share of the clones is absent; for the studies checked, an unresolved V gene accounts for under half, and the remainder has no known explanation. This sample has 75,000 to 80,000 clones in its table, and 88% of those were observed once. Around 9.8% of the sample is taken by the ten largest. The sample comprised peripheral blood. The receptor set was obtained from a human donor in a cohort sampled during active COVID-19.

This clone was recorded once. The chain carries TRBV3-1 (or the pseudogene TRBV3-2) and TRBJ2-7; 9 bases line up with TRBD2. CDR3 length: 17 residues. From germline, CDR1 is LGHDT and CDR2 YNNKEL (reference sequence). With V trimmed by 0 bases and J by 8 bases, 14 bases remained unmatched. The CDR3 DNA reads as TGTGCCAGCAGCCAAGATATAGCCGGGATAGCGGGGGTGCAGCAGTACTTC. Translating it yields CASSQDIAGIAGVQQYF.

The chain couples TRBV19 to TRBJ2-7; 8 bases fit TRBD1. This CDR3 is 14 amino acids long. Trimming cost V 4 bases and J 3 bases; bases outside gene matches: 5. Germline CDR1 is LNHDA and CDR2 is SQIVND (reference sequence). CDR3 sequence reads: CASSTGTGVYEQYF. In nucleotides, the CDR3 is TGTGCCAGTAGTACGGGGACAGGCGTCTACGAGCAGTACTTC.

The chain uses TRBV4-1 and TRBJ1-1; D is perhaps TRBD1 (5 bases). Germline CDR1 reads MGHRA; CDR2 reads YSYEKL. Trimming pared 4 bases from V and 3 bases from J, leaving 15 bases between. The CDR3 is 15 amino acids. CDR3 sequence reads: CASSPRGGPDTEAFF. In nucleotides, the CDR3 is TGCGCCAGCAGCCCACGCGGGGGACCTGACACTGAAGCTTTCTTT.

The chain combines TRBV19 with TRBJ1-4; 7 bases align to TRBD1. CDR3 length equals 17 residues. V gave up 2 bases and J gave up 3 bases; unmatched junction bases: 9. Per germline, CDR1 LNHDA and CDR2 SQIVND (reference sequence). In DNA, the CDR3 is TGTGCCAGTAGTATAAGTGGCAGGGGGACACCTAATGAAAAACTGTTTTTT. Translation gives CASSISGRGTPNEKLFF.

The chain recombines TRBV15 with TRBJ2-1, with TRBD2 matching over 7 bases. Germline loops: CDR1 LNHNV, CDR2 YYDKDF (reference sequence). V shed 1 base, J shed 6 bases, and the junction held 6 bases outside the gene matches. The CDR3 length is 15 residues. CDR3 sequence reads: CATSRAASGLNEQFF. The CDR3 nucleotides are TGTGCCACCAGCAGAGCAGCTAGCGGACTCAATGAGCAGTTCTTC.

J is TRBJ2-3 and V is TRBV5-1; 9 positions match TRBD1. The CDR3 length is 18 residues. CDR1 and CDR2 from the germline V gene are SGHRS and YFSETQ. The trim removed 4 bases at V and 1 base at J, leaving 13 bases unmatched. The CDR3 sequence: CASSEGTGRALRTDTQYF. The CDR3 DNA reads TGCGCCAGCAGCGAGGGGACAGGGAGGGCTCTTCGCACAGATACGCAGTATTTT.

The chain employs TRBV30 and TRBJ1-3; tentative D call: TRBD1 (5 bases). Deletions cut 3 bases from V and 2 bases from J, with 17 bases between. This CDR3 comprises 16 residues. From germline, CDR1 is GTSNPN and CDR2 SVGIG (reference sequence). The CDR3 loop is CAWRNRGLDPGNTIYF. DNA of the CDR3: TGTGCCTGGAGAAACCGGGGACTAGATCCTGGAAACACCATATATTTT.

CDR3 sequence: CASSLRGGVEEKLFF. CDR3 coding DNA: TGTGCCAGCAGCTTACGAGGCGGGGTCGAGGAAAAACTGTTTTTT. The chain has TRBV7-9 and TRBJ1-4; D uncertain. Deletions cut 2 bases from V and 8 bases from J, with 15 bases between. This CDR3 region has 15 residues. In germline, CDR1 is SEHNR, CDR2 FQNEAQ (reference sequence).

The CDR3 DNA reads as TGTGCCAGCGCAGGGCTCGCTAAAGTCCAAGAGACCCAGTACTTC. The encoded protein is CASAGLAKVQETQYF. This rearrangement joins TRBV2 to TRBJ2-5; D may be TRBD1 (5 bases). This CDR3 contains 15 residues. The germline V gene encodes CDR1 SNHLY and CDR2 FYNNEI. The ends were cut back, 8 bases at V and 1 base at J, with 17 bases in the middle. The variable domain in full, completed from reference TRBV2 and TRBJ2-5, reads EPEVTQTPSHQVTQMGQEVILRCVPISNHLYFYWYRQILGQKVEFLVSFYNNEISEKSEIFDDQFSVERPDGSNFTLKIRSTKLEDSAMYFCASAGLAKVQETQYFGPGTRLLVL.

The genes are TRBV10-3 and TRBJ1-2; D is perhaps TRBD1 (5 bases). Trimming stripped 4 bases from V and 1 base from J, with 10 bases between. CDR3 length: 14 residues. Germline CDR1 ENHRY, CDR2 SYGVKD. CDR3 sequence reads: CAISGVGGNYGYTF. In DNA, the CDR3 is TGTGCCATCAGTGGTGTGGGGGGTAACTATGGCTACACCTTC.

V gene TRBV27 combines with J gene TRBJ2-2, with D tentatively TRBD1 (6 bases). The germline V and J ends were trimmed by 6 bases and 1 base, with 9 bases remaining between them. The V gene's germline CDR1 is MNHEY and CDR2 SMNVEV (reference sequence). The CDR3 has 14 residues. CDR3: CASSLTGNTGELFF. CDR3 sequence (DNA): TGTGCCAGCAGCCTGACAGGGAACACCGGGGAGCTGTTTTTT.

The chain combines TRBV4-2 with TRBJ2-2; 11 positions agree with TRBD2. With 2 bases clipped from V and 7 bases from J, the junction kept 12 bases outside the gene matches. CDR1 and CDR2 from the germline V gene are LGHNA and YNFKEQ. The length of the CDR3 is 18 residues. The CDR3 protein is CASSQHPGLAEVGGELFF. In DNA, the CDR3 is TGTGCCAGCAGCCAACATCCGGGACTAGCGGAGGTTGGCGGGGAGCTGTTTTTT.

The chain couples TRBV5-6 to TRBJ1-4; D gene unclear. Trimming left V 2 bases short and J 0 bases short, with 5 bases between. Germline lookup yields CDR1 SGHDT and CDR2 YYEEEE. This CDR3 is 14 amino acids long. Here the CDR3 reads CASSFLSTNEKLFF. CDR3 DNA: TGTGCCAGCAGCTTCTTATCAACTAATGAAAAACTGTTTTTT.

This rearrangement joins TRBV7-6 to TRBJ1-1; a possible D gene is TRBD1 (5 bases). This CDR3 contains 15 residues. CDR1 and CDR2 from the germline V gene are SGHVS and FNYEAQ. The V end was cut by 3 bases, the J end by 1 base, with 12 bases between. CDR3 DNA: TGTGCCAGCAGCTTTCGGGGGGATGAGAACACTGAAGCTTTCTTT. As protein: CASSFRGDENTEAFF. Looking up the rest from reference TRBV7-6 and TRBJ1-1 gives the full variable domain: GAGVSQSPRYKVTKRGQDVALRCDPISGHVSLYWYRQALGQGPEFLTYFNYEAQQDKSGLPNDRFSAERPEGSISTLTIQRTEQRDSAMYRCASSFRGDENTEAFFGQGTRLTVV.